This T cell receptor (beta chain) was observed in a study of blood T cell repertoires in COVID-19. Looking at the study overall: COVID-19 samples, acute and convalescent, were from the United States, Italy and Spain. PBMCs, B-cell-depleted T cells, or T cells were the source of the cDNA or gDNA that made up the material.

In the study's own analysis: Amplifying reference gene primers gave estimates of nucleated cell counts. Profiled with immunoSEQ multiplex PCR; TCRdb holds only in-frame clones, not every one. The V and J calls and clone size come from that table; D and trimming were worked out from the DNA. The sample records under 350,000 clones, roughly four fifths being singletons. Sequenced input: peripheral blood. The receptor comes from a woman aged 45-65 years who had recovered from COVID-19.

CDR3 in DNA: TGTGCCAGCAGCCAACAGGGGGCCAGCACCGGGGAGCTGTTTTTT. It is translated as CASSQQGASTGELFF. The rearrangement uses TRBV7-3 and TRBJ2-2, with TRBD1 matching 9 bases. The CDR3 is 15 amino acids. J gave up 4 bases and V 5 bases, and 5 bases lay outside the gene matches. Germline lookup yields CDR1 SGHTA and CDR2 FQGTGA.